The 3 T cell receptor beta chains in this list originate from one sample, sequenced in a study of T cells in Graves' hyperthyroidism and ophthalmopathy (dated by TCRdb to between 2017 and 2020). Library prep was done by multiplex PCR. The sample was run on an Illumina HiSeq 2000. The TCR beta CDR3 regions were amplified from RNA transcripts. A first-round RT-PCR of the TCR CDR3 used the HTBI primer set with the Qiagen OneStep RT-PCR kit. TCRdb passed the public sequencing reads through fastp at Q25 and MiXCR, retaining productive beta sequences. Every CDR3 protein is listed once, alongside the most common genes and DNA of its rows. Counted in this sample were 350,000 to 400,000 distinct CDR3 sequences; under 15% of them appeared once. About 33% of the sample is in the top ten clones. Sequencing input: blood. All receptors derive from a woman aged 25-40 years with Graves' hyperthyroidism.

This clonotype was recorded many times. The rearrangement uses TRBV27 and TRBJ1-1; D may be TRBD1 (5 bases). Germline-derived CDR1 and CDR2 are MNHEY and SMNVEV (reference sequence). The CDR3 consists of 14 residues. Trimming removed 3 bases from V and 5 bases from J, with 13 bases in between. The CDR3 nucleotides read TGTGCCAGCAGTTTGGGTGGAGGGGCGACTGAAGCTTTCTTT. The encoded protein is CASSLGGGATEAFF.

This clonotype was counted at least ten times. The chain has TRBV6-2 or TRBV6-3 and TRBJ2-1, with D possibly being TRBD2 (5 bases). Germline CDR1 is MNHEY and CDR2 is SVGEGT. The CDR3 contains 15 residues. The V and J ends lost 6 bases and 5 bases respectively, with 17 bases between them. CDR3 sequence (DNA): TGTGCCAGCAGAGCCCGAGGACTGCCGAACAATGAGCAGTTCTTC. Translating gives CASRARGLPNNEQFF.

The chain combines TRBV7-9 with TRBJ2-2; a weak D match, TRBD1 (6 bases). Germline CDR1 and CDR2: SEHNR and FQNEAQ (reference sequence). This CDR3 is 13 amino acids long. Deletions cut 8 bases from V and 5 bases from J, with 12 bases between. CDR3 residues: CASADSLTGELFF. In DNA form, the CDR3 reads TGTGCCAGCGCGGACAGTTTAACCGGGGAGCTGTTTTTT.